This T cell receptor beta chain appears in the sequencing data of a study of shared clonotypes between healthy human individuals. TCRdb keeps only in-frame clones here, not all; method: immunoSEQ multiplex PCR. In the table there are about a million clones, around three quarters of which are singletons. Trimming took 1 base from V and 3 from J; bases not matched to a gene: 3. In germline, CDR1 is SGHTA, CDR2 FQGNSA. The CDR3 length is 15 residues. The sequence was obtained from a young man in good health. Some clones in this sample may be carry-over from other donors' samples. The sample comprised memory CD4+ T cells from PBMCs. The subset here: CD45RA-negative fraction. The chain links TRBV7-2 to TRBJ2-7; 10 positions agree with TRBD2. The CDR3 DNA reads TGTGCCAGCAGCTTAGTACTAGCGGGAAACTACGAGCAGTACTTC. Its protein is CASSLVLAGNYEQYF.